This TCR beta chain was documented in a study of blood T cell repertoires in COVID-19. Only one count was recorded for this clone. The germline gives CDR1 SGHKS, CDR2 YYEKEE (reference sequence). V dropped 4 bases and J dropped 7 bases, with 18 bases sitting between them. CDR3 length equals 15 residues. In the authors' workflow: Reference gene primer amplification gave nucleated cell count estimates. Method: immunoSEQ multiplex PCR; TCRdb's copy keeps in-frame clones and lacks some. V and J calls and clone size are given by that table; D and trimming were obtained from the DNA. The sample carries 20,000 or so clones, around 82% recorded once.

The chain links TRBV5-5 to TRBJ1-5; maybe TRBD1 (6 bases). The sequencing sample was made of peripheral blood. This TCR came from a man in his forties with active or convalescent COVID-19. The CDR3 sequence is CASSTGDRGFQPQHF. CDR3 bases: TGTGCCAGCAGCACCGGGGATAGGGGGTTCCAGCCCCAGCATTTT.